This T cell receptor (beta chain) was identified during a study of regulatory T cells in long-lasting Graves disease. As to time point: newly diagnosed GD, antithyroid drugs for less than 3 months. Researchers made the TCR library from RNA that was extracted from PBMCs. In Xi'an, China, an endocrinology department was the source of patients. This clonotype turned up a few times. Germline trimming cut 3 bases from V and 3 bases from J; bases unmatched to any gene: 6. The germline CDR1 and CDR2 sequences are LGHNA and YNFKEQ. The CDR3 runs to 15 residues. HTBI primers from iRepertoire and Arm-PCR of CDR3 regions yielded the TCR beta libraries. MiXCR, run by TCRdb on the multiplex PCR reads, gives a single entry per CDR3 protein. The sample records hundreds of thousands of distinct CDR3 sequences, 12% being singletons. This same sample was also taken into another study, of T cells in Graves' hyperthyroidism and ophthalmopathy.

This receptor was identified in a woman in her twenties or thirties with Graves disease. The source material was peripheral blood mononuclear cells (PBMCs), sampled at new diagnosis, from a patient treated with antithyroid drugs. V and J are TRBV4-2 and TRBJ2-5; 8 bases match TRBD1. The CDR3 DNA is TGTGCCAGCAGCCAGACAGGGGTTAGAGAAGAGACCCAGTACTTC. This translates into CASSQTGVREETQYF.